A single sample is the source of the 23 T cell receptor beta chains below, sequenced in a study of cytomegalovirus exposure and HLA in healthy donors (dated 2017 in TCRdb). Library method: the immunoSEQ multiplex PCR assay. For the multiplex PCR, a mixture combining 60 forward primers for TCR Vbeta segments and 13 reverse primers for TCR Jbeta segments was used. The table was pulled from immuneACCESS by TCRdb, which kept in-frame rearrangements only. Such tables lose some clones; where checked, under half of the loss comes from unresolved V genes, and the rest has no known cause. A total of around 210,000 clones appear in this sample, about 85% of them only once. 0.24% of the sample is taken by the ten largest. Sequencing was carried out using PBMCs. The receptors here all came from a girl aged 2-10 years in good health and CMV-seronegative.

The chain uses TRBV5-1 and TRBJ2-1; D possibly corresponds to TRBD2 (5 bases). The V gene lost 2 bases and the J gene lost 4 bases, with 10 bases spanning the gap. The V gene's germline CDR1 is SGHRS and CDR2 YFSETQ. The CDR3 has 14 amino acids. The CDR3 DNA sequence: TGCGCCAGCAGCTTCCGGGGATCATACAATGAGCAGTTCTTC. Translated, it gives CASSFRGSYNEQFF.

V gene TRBV11-2 combines with J gene TRBJ2-7; a possible D gene is TRBD2 (6 bases). This CDR3 has 15 residues. Between the trimmed V and J ends, which lost 0 bases and 1 base, there was a span of 10 bases. Looked up from germline, CDR1 is SGHAT and CDR2 is FQNNGV. Here the CDR3 reads CASSLDAGRSYEQYF. In DNA, the CDR3 is TGTGCCAGCAGCTTAGACGCGGGGAGGTCCTACGAGCAGTACTTC.

The CDR3 DNA reads TGTGCCAGCAAGGCTAGCGGGCACTACAATGAGCAGTTCTTC. Protein product: CASKASGHYNEQFF. The chain joins TRBV27 to TRBJ2-1, with 8 nucleotides matching TRBD2. Germline V gene lookup returns CDR1 MNHEY and CDR2 SMNVEV (reference sequence). V lost 7 bases, J lost 3 bases, and 5 bases stayed unmatched. The length of the CDR3 is 14 residues.

The CDR3 spells CASSLNSGGTTDTQYF. The CDR3, as DNA: TGCGCCAGCAGCTTGAATAGCGGGGGGACCACAGATACGCAGTATTTT. This rearrangement joins TRBV5-1 to TRBJ2-3, with 10 bases that match TRBD2. The CDR3 has 16 residues. V shed 1 base and J 2 bases; nucleotides not matched to a gene: 4. The V gene's germline CDR1 is SGHRS and CDR2 YFSETQ.

The chain joins TRBV6-5 to TRBJ2-2; D possibly corresponds to TRBD2 (6 bases). Germline V CDR1 and CDR2: MNHEY, SVGAGI. Between the trimmed V and J ends, which lost 6 bases and 6 bases, there was a span of 11 bases. The CDR3 contains 13 residues. The CDR3 sequence: CASSPRGSGELFF. The CDR3 DNA sequence: TGTGCCAGCAGCCCCCGGGGGTCCGGGGAGCTGTTTTTT.

This sequence joins TRBV5-1 and TRBJ2-1; D may be TRBD2 (5 bases). This CDR3 is built from 15 residues. Germline V gene data show CDR1 as SGHRS and CDR2 as YFSETQ. Trimming cost V 2 bases and J 7 bases, with 16 bases left between them. The CDR3 spells CASSFDYVGLNEQFF. The CDR3 DNA is TGCGCCAGCAGCTTTGACTACGTAGGCCTTAATGAGCAGTTCTTC.

The sample holds one count of this clone. This chain joins TRBV6-5 and TRBJ1-3, with 8 bases fitting TRBD1. Germline lookup yields CDR1 MNHEY and CDR2 SVGAGI. The junction had 5 bases not matched to a gene; V was cut back by 11 bases and J by 2 bases. The CDR3 is made up of 13 amino acids. The CDR3: CAALDRAGNTIYF. In nucleotides, the CDR3 is TGTGCCGCGCTGGACAGGGCTGGAAACACCATATATTTT.

The chain has TRBV6-5 and TRBJ1-1; D is undetermined. From germline, CDR1 is MNHEY and CDR2 SVGAGI. The CDR3 covers 13 residues. V dropped 5 bases and J dropped 4 bases, with 11 bases sitting between them. The CDR3 DNA is TGTGCCAGCAGTACCGGGTTCGGCACTGAAGCTTTCTTT. Protein sequence: CASSTGFGTEAFF.

CDR3 nucleotide sequence: TGTGCCAGCAGTGAAGTGGGAGGGGCCGGCGAGCAGTACTTC. Translated, it gives CASSEVGGAGEQYF. The chain is built from TRBV2 and TRBJ2-7; 7 nucleotides align to TRBD2. Germline assignment: CDR1 SNHLY and CDR2 FYNNEI. The junction had 6 bases not matched to a gene; V was cut back by 1 base and J by 6 bases. This CDR3 spans 14 amino acids.

The genes are TRBV12-5 and TRBJ1-2; 7 bases agree with TRBD1. The CDR3 length is 16 residues. Germline lookup yields CDR1 LGHNT and CDR2 FRNRAP. V trimming: 1 base; J trimming: 4 bases; junction bases outside the gene matches: 9. CDR3 residues: CASGLGQGRRTYGYTF. Written as DNA, the CDR3 is TGTGCTAGTGGTTTGGGACAGGGTAGGAGGACCTATGGCTACACCTTC.

V usage is TRBV2 and J usage is TRBJ1-2; 7 bases match TRBD1. CDR1 and CDR2 from the germline V gene are SNHLY and FYNNEI. V lost 3 bases to trimming and J lost 5 bases; unmatched junction nucleotides: 6. The CDR3 runs to 14 residues. The CDR3 reads CASSEEGGAYGYTF. CDR3 DNA: TGTGCCAGCAGTGAGGAAGGGGGCGCGTATGGCTACACCTTC.

The rearrangement uses TRBV9 and TRBJ2-7; a possible D gene is TRBD2 (6 bases). Between the trimmed V and J ends, which lost 0 bases and 4 bases, there was a span of 14 bases. The CDR3 sequence is 15 residues long. CDR1 and CDR2 (germline): SGDLS, YYNGEE. The CDR3 nucleotides are TGTGCCAGCAGCGTAGTGGGGGAGCGGGTATACGAGCAGTACTTC. Its protein product is CASSVVGERVYEQYF.

The V and J genes are TRBV27 and TRBJ1-2; 7 bases are shared with TRBD1. Germline V lookup: CDR1 MNHEY, CDR2 SMNVEV (reference sequence). The CDR3 loop spans 13 amino acids. The ends lost 5 bases at V and 8 bases at J; junction bases unmatched: 8. The CDR3 DNA reads TGTGCCAGCAGTGCTCCCAGGGGGTACGGCTACACCTTC. This encodes CASSAPRGYGYTF.

This sequence joins TRBV4-1 and TRBJ1-5; TRBD1 matches 10 bases. The junction had 5 bases not matched to a gene; V was cut back by 0 bases and J by 6 bases. This CDR3 has 16 residues. Per germline, CDR1 MGHRA and CDR2 YSYEKL. The CDR3 region has the DNA TGCGCCAGCAGCCAAGAGGACAGGGGGGGCCGTCAGCCCCAGCATTTT. This translates into CASSQEDRGGRQPQHF.

The V gene is TRBV6-5, the J gene TRBJ2-3; D possibly corresponds to TRBD1 (5 bases). CDR1 is MNHEY, CDR2 SVGAGI, per germline. V was cut by 6 bases and J by 4 bases, with 11 bases left in between. The CDR3 extends over 13 amino acids. Here the CDR3 DNA reads TGTGCCAGCAGGCAGGGTTTATCAGATACGCAGTATTTT. Protein product: CASRQGLSDTQYF.

V gene TRBV29-1 combines with J gene TRBJ2-7; D unresolved. Per germline, CDR1 SQVTM and CDR2 ANQGSEA. This CDR3 contains 14 residues. The ends were cut back, 7 bases at V and 3 bases at J, with 19 bases in the middle. The CDR3 bases are TGCAGCGCCTGCCCTATCGCCCACTACTACGAGCAGTACTTC. It codes for CSACPIAHYYEQYF.

This chain uses TRBV10-2 with TRBJ2-7; 12 bases fit TRBD2. The CDR3 totals 19 residues. V shed 6 bases, J shed 0 bases, and the junction held 15 bases outside the gene matches. Per germline, CDR1 WSHSY and CDR2 SAAADI. The CDR3 DNA follows: TGCGCCAGCAGCTTATCTAGCGGGGGGGCCTTGTTGAGCTCCTACGAGCAGTACTTC. This translates into CASSLSSGGALLSSYEQYF.

V usage is TRBV5-1 and J usage is TRBJ2-1; 10 bases map to TRBD2. Germline CDR1 SGHRS, CDR2 YFSETQ. This CDR3 spans 15 amino acids. V was pared by 3 bases and J by 4 bases, with 4 bases of the junction left unmatched. The CDR3 bases are TGCGCCAGCAGCTCCGGACTAGCGGTATACAATGAGCAGTTCTTC. Translated: CASSSGLAVYNEQFF.

The chain combines TRBV18 with TRBJ1-1; D possibly corresponds to TRBD1 (5 bases). The V gene lost 6 bases and the J gene lost 8 bases, with 16 bases spanning the gap. The CDR3 runs to 13 residues. Germline lookup yields CDR1 KGHSH and CDR2 LQKENI. The CDR3 spells CASSGGGGQEAFF. CDR3 nucleotides: TGTGCCAGCTCGGGCGGGGGTGGACAAGAAGCTTTCTTT. Full variable domain (missing parts from reference TRBV18 and TRBJ1-1): NAGVMQNPRHLVRRRGQEARLRCSPMKGHSHVYWYRQLPEEGLKFMVYLQKENIIDESGMPKERFSAEFPKEGPSILRIQQVVRGDSAAYFCASSGGGGQEAFFGQGTRLTVV.

The genes are TRBV9 and TRBJ2-3, with TRBD2 matching over 10 bases. Germline assignment: CDR1 SGDLS and CDR2 YYNGEE. V was pared by 3 bases and J by 0 bases, with 4 bases of the junction left unmatched. This CDR3 is built from 16 residues. CDR3 in amino acids: CASSATSGYSTDTQYF. The CDR3 region has the DNA TGTGCCAGCAGCGCGACTAGCGGGTACAGCACAGATACGCAGTATTTT. Full variable domain (outside the CDR3, taken from reference TRBV9 and TRBJ2-3): DSGVTQTPKHLITATGQRVTLRCSPRSGDLSVYWYQQSLDQGLQFLIQYYNGEERAKGNILERFSAQQFPDLHSELNLSSLELGDSALYFCASSATSGYSTDTQYFGPGTRLTVL.

This clone came up a few times. The V call is TRBV21-1, the J call TRBJ2-2; the table's TRBD1 call for D was not verified on the DNA. TRBV21-1 is flagged as a pseudogene. This CDR3 contains 16 residues. The CDR3 spells CASTPFSTGSTGELFF. CDR3 nucleotides: TGTGCCAGCACCCCTTTTTCGACAGGGTCCACCGGGGAGCTGTTTTTT.

J is TRBJ2-5 and V is TRBV2; tentative D call: TRBD1 (5 bases). The J call may be wrong; the DNA end is better matched by TRBJ2-7. The CDR3 sequence is 14 residues long. Germline assignment: CDR1 SNHLY and CDR2 FYNNEI. The CDR3, as DNA: TGTGCCAGCACGGATCAGGGAAGCTCCTACGAGCAGTACTTC. Translated, it gives CASTDQGSSYEQYF.

In regard to this clone: One end of the junction fails to match germline, which may point to a read error. This chain connects TRBV14 to TRBJ2-7; 10 bases line up with TRBD1. The CDR3 length is 13 residues. Germline CDR1 reads SGHDN; CDR2 reads FVKESK. CDR3 protein: CASSGTGDYEQSF. In DNA, the CDR3 is TGTGCCAGCAGCGGGACAGGGGACTACGAGCAGTCCTTC.